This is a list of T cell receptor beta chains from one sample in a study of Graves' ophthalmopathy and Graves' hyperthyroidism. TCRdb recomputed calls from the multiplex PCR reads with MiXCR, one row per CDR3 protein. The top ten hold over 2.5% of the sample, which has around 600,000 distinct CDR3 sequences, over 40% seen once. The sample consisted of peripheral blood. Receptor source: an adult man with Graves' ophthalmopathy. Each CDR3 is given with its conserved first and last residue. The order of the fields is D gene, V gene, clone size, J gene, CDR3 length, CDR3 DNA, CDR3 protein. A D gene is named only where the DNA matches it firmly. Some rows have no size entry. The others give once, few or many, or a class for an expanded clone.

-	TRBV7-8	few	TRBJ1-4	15	TGTGCCAGCAGCCAAGGGGTTGCAACTAATGAAAAACTGTTTTTT	CASSQGVATNEKLFF
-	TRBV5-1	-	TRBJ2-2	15	TGCGCCAGCAGCCAGCCGGGACAACTCACCGGGGAGCTGTTTTTT	CASSQPGQLTGELFF
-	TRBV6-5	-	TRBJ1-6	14	TGTGCCATCAGCCAGGCAGGGGTTTCTTCACCCCTCCACTTT	CAISQAGVSSPLHF
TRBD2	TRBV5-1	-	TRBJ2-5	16	TGCGCCAGCAGCGCCGGGACTAGCAGCTACCAAGAGACCCAGTACTTC	CASSAGTSSYQETQYF
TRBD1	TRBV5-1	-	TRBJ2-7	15	TGCGCCAGCAGCTTGGGTGGGACAGGGGCCTGCGAGCAGTACTTC	CASSLGGTGACEQYF
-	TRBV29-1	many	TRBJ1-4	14	TGCAGCGTTGAAGATCAGGGAGGGAATGAAAAACTGTTTTTT	CSVEDQGGNEKLFF
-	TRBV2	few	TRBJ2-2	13	TGTGCCAGCAGACTCGGGGCCACCGGGGAGCTGTTTTTT	CASRLGATGELFF
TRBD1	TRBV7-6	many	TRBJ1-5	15	TGTGCCAGCAGTTCCGGGACAGGGGCGTCCCAGCCCCAGCATTTT	CASSSGTGASQPQHF
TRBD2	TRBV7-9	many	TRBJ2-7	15	TGTGCCAGCAGCTCGGGACTAGCGGGAGGCGGAGAGCAGTACTTC	CASSSGLAGGGEQYF
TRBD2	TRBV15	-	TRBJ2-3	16	TGTGCCACCAGCAGCGGAGGGACTAGCGGGACAGATACGCAGTATTTT	CATSSGGTSGTDTQYF
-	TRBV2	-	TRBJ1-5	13	TGTACCAGCACCAGTAGGGGTTATCAGCCCCAGCACTTT	CTSTSRGYQPQHF
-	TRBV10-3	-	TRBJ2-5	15	TGTGCCATCAGTGAGTCTCAGGGAGTACGTGAGACCCAGTACTTC	CAISESQGVRETQYF
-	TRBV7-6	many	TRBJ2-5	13	TGTGCCAGCAGCTTGCGGAGGCAAGAGACCCAGTACTTC	CASSLRRQETQYF
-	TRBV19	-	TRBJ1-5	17	TGTGCCAGTAGTATTTCCAGGGAGATATATAGCAATCAGCCCCAGCATTTT	CASSISREIYSNQPQHF
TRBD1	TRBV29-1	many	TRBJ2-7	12	TGCAGCGTCCCGACAGGGAACAACGAGCAGTACTTC	CSVPTGNNEQYF
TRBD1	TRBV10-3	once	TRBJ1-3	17	TGTGCCATCAAGACGGGATTTACAGGGGGCCGTGGAAACACCATATATTTT	CAIKTGFTGGRGNTIYF
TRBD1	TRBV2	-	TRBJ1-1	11	TGTGCCAGCCCCGGGACAGTTGAAGCTTTCTTT	CASPGTVEAFF
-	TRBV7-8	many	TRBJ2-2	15	TGTGCCAGCAGCTTCGGGACCGGGACGACCGGGGAGCTGTTTTTT	CASSFGTGTTGELFF
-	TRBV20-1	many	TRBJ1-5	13	TGCAGTGCTAGTGCGGGGAACAATCAGCCCCAGCATTTT	CSASAGNNQPQHF
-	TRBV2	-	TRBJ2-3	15	TGTGCCAGCAGTGGTATTGGGGGTAACACAGATACGCAGTATTTT	CASSGIGGNTDTQYF
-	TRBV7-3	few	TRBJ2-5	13	TGTGCCAGCAGCCGATCCAGGGGCGAGACCCAGTACTTC	CASSRSRGETQYF
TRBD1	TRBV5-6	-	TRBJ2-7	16	TGTGCCAGCAGCTACCGACAGGGGACGGCGATTTACGAGCAGTACTTC	CASSYRQGTAIYEQYF
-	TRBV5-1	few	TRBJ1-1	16	TGCGCCAGCAGCTTGGCGGGTAACCTTCCTCTTACTGAAGCTTTCTTT	CASSLAGNLPLTEAFF
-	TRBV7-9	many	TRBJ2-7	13	TGTGCCAGCAGCCCTGACACCAACTACGAGCAGTACTTC	CASSPDTNYEQYF
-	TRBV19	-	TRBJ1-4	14	TGTGCCAGCAGCTGGAGGGCGACTAATGAAAAACTGTTTTTT	CASSWRATNEKLFF
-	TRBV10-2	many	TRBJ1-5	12	TGCGCCAGCAGTGATTTTTCTCAGCCCCAGCATTTT	CASSDFSQPQHF
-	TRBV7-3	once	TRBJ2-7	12	TGTGCCAGCAGCTTAGTAGACTACGGGCAGTACTTC	CASSLVDYGQYF